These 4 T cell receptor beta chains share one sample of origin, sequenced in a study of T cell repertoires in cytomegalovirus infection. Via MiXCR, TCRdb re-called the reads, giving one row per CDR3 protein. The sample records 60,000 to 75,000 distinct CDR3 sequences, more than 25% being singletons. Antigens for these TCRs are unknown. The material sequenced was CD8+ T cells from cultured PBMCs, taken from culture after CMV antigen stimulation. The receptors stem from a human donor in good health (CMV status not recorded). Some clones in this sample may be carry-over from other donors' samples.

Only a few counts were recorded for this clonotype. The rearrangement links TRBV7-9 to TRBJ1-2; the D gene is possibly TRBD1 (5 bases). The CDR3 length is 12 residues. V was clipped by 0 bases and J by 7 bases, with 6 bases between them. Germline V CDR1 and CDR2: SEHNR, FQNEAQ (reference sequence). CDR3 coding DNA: TGTGCCAGCAGCTTAGCGGGGACTGGCTACACCTTC. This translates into CASSLAGTGYTF.

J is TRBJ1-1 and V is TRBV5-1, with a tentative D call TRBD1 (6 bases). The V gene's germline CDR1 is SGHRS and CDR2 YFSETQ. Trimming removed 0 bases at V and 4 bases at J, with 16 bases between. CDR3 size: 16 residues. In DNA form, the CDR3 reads TGCGCCAGCAGCTTGGCCCCTACAGGGATCGGCACTGAAGCTTTCTTT. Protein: CASSLAPTGIGTEAFF.

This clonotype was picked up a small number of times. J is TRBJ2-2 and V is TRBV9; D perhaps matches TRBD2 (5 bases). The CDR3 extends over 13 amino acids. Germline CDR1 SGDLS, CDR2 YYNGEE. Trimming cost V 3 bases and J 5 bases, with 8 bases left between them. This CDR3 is CASSAGETGELFF. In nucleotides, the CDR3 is TGTGCCAGCAGCGCCGGGGAGACCGGGGAGCTGTTTTTT.

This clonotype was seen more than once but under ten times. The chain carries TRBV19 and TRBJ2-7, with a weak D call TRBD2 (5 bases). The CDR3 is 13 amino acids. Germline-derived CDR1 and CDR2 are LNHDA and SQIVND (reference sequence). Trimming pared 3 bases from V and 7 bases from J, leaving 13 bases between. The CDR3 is CASSISGKYEQYF. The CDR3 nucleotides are TGTGCCAGTAGTATTTCGGGGAAATATGAGCAGTACTTC.